This paragraph covers one T cell receptor (beta chain) sequence. In the source study's methods: Scientists estimated how many nucleated cells there were by amplifying reference gene primers. Method: immunoSEQ multiplex PCR; TCRdb's copy keeps in-frame clones and lacks some. That table furnishes V, J and clone size, whereas the DNA furnished D and trimming. The data hold more than 85,000 clones, with around 83% observed a single time. The data belong to a study of blood T cell repertoires in COVID-19. The receptor was isolated from a man in his fifties or sixties with acute or convalescent COVID-19. Sequencing was performed on peripheral blood.

DNA of the CDR3: TGTGCCAGCAGCTTAGGGACTAGGAGCTCCTACGAGCAGTACGTC. Its protein product is CASSLGTRSSYEQYV. The chain employs TRBV11-2 and TRBJ2-7, with TRBD2 identical over 7 bases. The V and J ends lost 1 base and 0 bases, in that order; junction bases with no gene match: 3. The CDR3 runs to 15 residues. Germline V gene lookup returns CDR1 SGHAT and CDR2 FQNNGV.